This T cell receptor beta chain came from a study of T cell changes during pregnancy in multiple sclerosis. Germline lookup yields CDR1 ENHRY and CDR2 SYGVKD. CDR3 length: 15 amino acids. With 0 bases clipped from V and 8 bases from J, the junction kept 3 bases outside the gene matches. TCRdb keeps only in-frame clones here, not all; method: immunoSEQ multiplex PCR. The table has about 51,000 clones, roughly 93% seen once. The V gene is TRBV10-3, the J gene TRBJ2-1; 11 nucleotides align to TRBD2. The clonotype originates from a female donor with multiple sclerosis, enrolled in a pregnancy study. The starting material was peripheral blood, obtained in the second trimester of pregnancy. The CDR3 nucleotides read TGTGCCATCAGTGAGTCCACTAGCGGGAGCTATGAGCAGTTCTTC. Its protein product is CAISESTSGSYEQFF.